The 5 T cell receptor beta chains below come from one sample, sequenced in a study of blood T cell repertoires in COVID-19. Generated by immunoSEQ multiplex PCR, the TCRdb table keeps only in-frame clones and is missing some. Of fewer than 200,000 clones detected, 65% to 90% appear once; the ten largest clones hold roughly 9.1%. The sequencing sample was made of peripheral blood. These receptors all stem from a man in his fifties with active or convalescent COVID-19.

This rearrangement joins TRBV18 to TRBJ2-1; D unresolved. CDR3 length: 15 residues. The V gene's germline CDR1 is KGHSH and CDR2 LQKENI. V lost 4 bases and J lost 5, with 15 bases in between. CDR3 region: CASSLTAELNNEQFF. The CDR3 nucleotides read TGTGCCAGCTCACTTACAGCCGAACTCAACAATGAGCAGTTCTTC. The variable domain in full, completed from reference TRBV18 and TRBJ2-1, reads NAGVMQNPRHLVRRRGQEARLRCSPMKGHSHVYWYRQLPEEGLKFMVYLQKENIIDESGMPKERFSAEFPKEGPSILRIQQVVRGDSAAYFCASSLTAELNNEQFFGPGTRLTVL.

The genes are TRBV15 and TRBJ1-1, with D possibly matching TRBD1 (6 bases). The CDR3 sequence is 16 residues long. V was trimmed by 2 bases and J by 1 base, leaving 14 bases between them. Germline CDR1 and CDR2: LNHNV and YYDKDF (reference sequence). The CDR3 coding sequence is TGTGCCACCAGCAGACCACAGGGTAGTAAGAACACTGAAGCTTTCTTT. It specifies CATSRPQGSKNTEAFF.

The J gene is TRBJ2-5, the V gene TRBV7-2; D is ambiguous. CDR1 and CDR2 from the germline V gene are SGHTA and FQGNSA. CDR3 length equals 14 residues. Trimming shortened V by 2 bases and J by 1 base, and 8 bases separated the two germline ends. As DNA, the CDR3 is TGTGCCAGCAGCTTACTAAGCTCCCAAGAGACCCAGTACTTC. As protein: CASSLLSSQETQYF.

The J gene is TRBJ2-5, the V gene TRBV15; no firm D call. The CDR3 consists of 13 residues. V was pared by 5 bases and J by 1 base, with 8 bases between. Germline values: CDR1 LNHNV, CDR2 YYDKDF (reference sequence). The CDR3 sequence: CATSLLAQETQYF. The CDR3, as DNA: TGTGCCACCAGCCTCCTGGCCCAAGAGACCCAGTACTTC.

The CDR3: CASSQVSGFYGYTF. DNA of the CDR3: TGCGCCAGCAGCCAAGTGTCAGGTTTCTATGGCTACACCTTC. The chain links TRBV4-1 to TRBJ1-2; D remains ambiguous. The germline V and J ends were trimmed by 1 base and 4 bases, with 10 bases remaining between them. Germline loops: CDR1 MGHRA, CDR2 YSYEKL. The CDR3 runs 14 residues.